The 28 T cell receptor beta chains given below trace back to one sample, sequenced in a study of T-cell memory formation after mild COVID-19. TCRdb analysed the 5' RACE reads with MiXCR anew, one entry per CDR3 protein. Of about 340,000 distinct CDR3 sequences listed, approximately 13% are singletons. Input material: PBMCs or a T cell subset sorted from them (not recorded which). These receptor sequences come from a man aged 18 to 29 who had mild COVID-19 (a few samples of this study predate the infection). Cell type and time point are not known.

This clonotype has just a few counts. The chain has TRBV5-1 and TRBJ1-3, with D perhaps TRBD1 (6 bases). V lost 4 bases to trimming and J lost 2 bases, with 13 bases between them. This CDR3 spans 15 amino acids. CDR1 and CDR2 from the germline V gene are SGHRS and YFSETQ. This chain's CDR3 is CASSPAGDPGNTIYF. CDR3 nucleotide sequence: TGCGCCAGCAGCCCCGCAGGGGACCCTGGAAACACCATATATTTT.

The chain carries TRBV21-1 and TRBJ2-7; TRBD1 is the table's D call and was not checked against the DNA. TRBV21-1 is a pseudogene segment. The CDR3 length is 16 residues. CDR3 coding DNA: TGTGCCAGCAGCAAAGCTGTTGTCGGACACCCCTACGAGCAGTACGTC. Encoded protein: CASSKAVVGHPYEQYV.

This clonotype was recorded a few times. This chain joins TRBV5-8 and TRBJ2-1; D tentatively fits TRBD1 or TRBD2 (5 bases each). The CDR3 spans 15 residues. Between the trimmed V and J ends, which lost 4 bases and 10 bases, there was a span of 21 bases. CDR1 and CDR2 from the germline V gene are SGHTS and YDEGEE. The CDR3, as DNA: TGTGCCAGCAGCAGGGACGTTGAGGTCGGGAAGGAGCAGTTCTTC. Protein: CASSRDVEVGKEQFF.

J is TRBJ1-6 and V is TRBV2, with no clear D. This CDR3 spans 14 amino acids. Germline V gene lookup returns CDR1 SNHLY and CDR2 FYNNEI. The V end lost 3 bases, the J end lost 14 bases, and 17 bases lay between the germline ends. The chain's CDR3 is CASSEGRGSHTLHF. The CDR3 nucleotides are TGTGCCAGCAGTGAGGGTCGGGGATCGCACACCCTCCACTTT. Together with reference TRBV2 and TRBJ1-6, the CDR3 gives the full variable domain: EPEVTQTPSHQVTQMGQEVILRCVPISNHLYFYWYRQILGQKVEFLVSFYNNEISEKSEIFDDQFSVERPDGSNFTLKIRSTKLEDSAMYFCASSEGRGSHTLHFGNGTRLTVT.

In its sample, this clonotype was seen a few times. The CDR3 spells CASSSQGGGYEQYF. CDR3 sequence (DNA): TGTGCCAGCAGCTCTCAGGGGGGGGGCTACGAGCAGTACTTC. The genes are TRBV7-2 and TRBJ2-7; D may match TRBD1 or TRBD2 (7 bases each). The CDR3 runs to 14 residues. CDR1 and CDR2 from the germline V gene are SGHTA and FQGNSA. The V end lost 4 bases, the J end lost 3 bases, and 13 bases lay between the germline ends. The entire variable domain, with the rest obtained from reference TRBV7-2 and TRBJ2-7, is as follows: GAGVSQSPSNKVTEKGKDVELRCDPISGHTALYWYRQSLGQGLEFLIYFQGNSAPDKSGLPSDRFSAERTGGSVSTLTIQRTQQEDSAVYLCASSSQGGGYEQYFGPGTRLTVT.

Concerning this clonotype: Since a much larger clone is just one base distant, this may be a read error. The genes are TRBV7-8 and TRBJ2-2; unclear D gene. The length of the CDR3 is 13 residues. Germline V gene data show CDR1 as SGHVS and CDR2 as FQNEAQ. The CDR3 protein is CASQDANSGELFF. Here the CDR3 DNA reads TGTGCCAGTCAGGACGCGAACAGCGGGGAGCTGTTTTTT. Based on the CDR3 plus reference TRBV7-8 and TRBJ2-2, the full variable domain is GAGVSQSPRYKVAKRGQDVALRCDPISGHVSLFWYQQALGQGPEFLTYFQNEAQLDKSGLPSDRFFAERPEGSVSTLKIQRTQQEDSAVYLCASQDANSGELFFGEGSRLTVL.

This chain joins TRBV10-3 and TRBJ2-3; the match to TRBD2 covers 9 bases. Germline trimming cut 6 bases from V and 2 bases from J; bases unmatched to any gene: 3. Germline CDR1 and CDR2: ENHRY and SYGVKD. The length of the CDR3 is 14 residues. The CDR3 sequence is CAIRGTSLTDTQYF. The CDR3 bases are TGTGCCATCAGGGGGACTAGCCTCACAGATACGCAGTATTTT.

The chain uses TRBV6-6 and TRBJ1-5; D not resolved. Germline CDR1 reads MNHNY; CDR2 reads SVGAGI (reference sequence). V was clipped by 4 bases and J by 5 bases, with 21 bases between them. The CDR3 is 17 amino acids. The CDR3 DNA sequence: TGTGCCAGCAGTTCCTTACCGGTCACCTTGATCGATCAGCCCCAGCATTTT. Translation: CASSSLPVTLIDQPQHF.

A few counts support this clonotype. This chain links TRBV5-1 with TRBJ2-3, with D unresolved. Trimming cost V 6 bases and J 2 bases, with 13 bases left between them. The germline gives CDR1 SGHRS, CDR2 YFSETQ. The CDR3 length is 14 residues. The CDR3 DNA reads TGCGCCAGCAAACGGCAGCAGTTCACAGATACGCAGTATTTT. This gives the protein CASKRQQFTDTQYF.

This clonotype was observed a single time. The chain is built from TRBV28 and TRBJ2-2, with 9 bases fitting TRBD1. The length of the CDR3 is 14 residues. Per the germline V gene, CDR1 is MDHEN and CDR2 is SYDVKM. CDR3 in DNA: TGTCGGCGTGGGGGACAGGGGAACACCGGGGAGCTGTTTTTT. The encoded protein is CRRGGQGNTGELFF.

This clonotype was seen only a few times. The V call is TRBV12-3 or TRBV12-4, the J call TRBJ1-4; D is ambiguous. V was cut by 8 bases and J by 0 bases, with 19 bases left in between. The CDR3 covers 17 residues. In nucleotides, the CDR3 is TGTGCCAGCGTTGAGAGGTCCTACCCTGCAACTAATGAAAAACTGTTTTTT. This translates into CASVERSYPATNEKLFF.

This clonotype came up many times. The CDR3 reads CASSPQGRSGYGYTF. The CDR3 nucleotides are TGCGCCAGCAGCCCACAGGGTCGCTCGGGCTATGGCTACACCTTC. The chain uses TRBV5-1 and TRBJ1-2; maybe TRBD1 (6 bases). This CDR3 is 15 amino acids long. Trimming removed 4 bases at V and 4 bases at J, with 17 bases between. Germline CDR1 reads SGHRS; CDR2 reads YFSETQ.

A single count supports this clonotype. In DNA form, the CDR3 reads TGTGCCAGCAGCCAGGGGGACAGGGGGTGGAACATTCAGTACTTC. Residues: CASSQGDRGWNIQYF. The gene calls are TRBV7-3 and TRBJ2-4; 11 bases match TRBD1. This CDR3 is built from 15 residues. CDR1 and CDR2 (germline): SGHTA, FQGTGA. Trimming cost V 5 bases and J 7 bases; bases outside gene matches: 7.

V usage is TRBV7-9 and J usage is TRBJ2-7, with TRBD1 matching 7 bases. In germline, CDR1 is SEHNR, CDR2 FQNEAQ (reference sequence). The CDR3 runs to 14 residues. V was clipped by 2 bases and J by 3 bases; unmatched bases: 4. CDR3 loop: CASSLSRDSYEQYV. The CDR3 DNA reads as TGTGCCAGCAGCTTATCCCGGGACAGCTACGAGCAGTACGTC.

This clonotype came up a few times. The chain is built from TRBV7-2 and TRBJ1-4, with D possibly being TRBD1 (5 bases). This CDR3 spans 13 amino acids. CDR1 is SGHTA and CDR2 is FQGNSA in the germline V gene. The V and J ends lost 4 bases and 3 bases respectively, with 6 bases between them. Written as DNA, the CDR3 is TGTGCCAGCAGCTCAGGGCCTAATGAAAAACTGTTTTTT. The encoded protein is CASSSGPNEKLFF.

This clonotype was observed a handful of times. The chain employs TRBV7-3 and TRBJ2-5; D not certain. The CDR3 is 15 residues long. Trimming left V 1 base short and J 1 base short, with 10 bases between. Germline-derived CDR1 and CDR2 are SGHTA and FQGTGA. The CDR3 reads CASSLSAMSQETQYF. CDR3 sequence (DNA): TGTGCCAGCAGCTTAAGTGCTATGAGCCAAGAGACCCAGTACTTC.

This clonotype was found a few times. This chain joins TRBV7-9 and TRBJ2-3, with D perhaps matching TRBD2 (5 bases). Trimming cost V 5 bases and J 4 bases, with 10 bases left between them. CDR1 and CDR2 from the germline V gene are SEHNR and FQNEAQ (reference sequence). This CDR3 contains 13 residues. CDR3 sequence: CASSTRGPDTQYF. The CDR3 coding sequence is TGTGCCAGCAGCACCCGGGGTCCAGATACGCAGTATTTT.

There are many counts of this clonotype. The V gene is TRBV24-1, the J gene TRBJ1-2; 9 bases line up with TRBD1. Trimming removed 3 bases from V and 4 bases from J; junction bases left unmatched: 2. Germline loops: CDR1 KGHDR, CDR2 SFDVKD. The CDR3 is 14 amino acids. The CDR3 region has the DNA TGTGCCACCAGTGATCGGGACAGGGCCTATGGCTACACCTTC. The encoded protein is CATSDRDRAYGYTF.

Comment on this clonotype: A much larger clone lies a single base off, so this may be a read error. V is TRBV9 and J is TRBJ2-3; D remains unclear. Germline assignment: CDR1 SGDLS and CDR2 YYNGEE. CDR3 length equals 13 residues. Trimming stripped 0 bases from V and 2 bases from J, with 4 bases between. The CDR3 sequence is CASSVGNTDTQYF. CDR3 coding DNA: TGTGCCAGCAGCGTAGGCAACACAGATACGCAGTATTTT.

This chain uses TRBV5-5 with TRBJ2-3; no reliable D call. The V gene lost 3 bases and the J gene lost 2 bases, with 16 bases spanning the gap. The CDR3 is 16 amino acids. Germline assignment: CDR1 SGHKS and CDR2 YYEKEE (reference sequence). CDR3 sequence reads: CASSSREVELTDTQYF. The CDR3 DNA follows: TGTGCCAGCAGCTCCCGAGAGGTGGAACTCACAGATACGCAGTATTTT.

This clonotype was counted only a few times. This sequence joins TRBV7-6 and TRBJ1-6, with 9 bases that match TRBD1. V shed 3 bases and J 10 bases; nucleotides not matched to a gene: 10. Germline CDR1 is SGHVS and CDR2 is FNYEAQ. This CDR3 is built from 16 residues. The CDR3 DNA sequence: TGTGCCAGCAGCTTGACCGGGACAGGGACGGGGTCACCCCTCCACTTT. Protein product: CASSLTGTGTGSPLHF.

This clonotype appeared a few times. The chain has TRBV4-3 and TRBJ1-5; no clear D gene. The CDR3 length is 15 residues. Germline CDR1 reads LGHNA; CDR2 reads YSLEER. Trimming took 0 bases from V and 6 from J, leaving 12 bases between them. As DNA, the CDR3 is TGCGCCAGCAGCCAAGATGACGGGATAGGTCAGCCCCAGCATTTT. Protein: CASSQDDGIGQPQHF.

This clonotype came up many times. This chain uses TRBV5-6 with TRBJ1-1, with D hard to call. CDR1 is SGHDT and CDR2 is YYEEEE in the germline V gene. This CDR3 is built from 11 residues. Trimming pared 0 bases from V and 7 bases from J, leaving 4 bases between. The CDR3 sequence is CASSLAGEAFF. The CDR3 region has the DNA TGTGCCAGCAGCTTGGCCGGTGAAGCTTTCTTT.

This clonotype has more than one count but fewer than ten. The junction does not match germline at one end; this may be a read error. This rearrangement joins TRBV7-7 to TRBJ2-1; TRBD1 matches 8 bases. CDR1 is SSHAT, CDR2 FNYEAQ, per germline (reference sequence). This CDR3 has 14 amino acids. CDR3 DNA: TGTGCTAGCAGCTTAGAAGGGACAGGTAATGAGCAGTTCTTC. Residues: CASSLEGTGNEQFF. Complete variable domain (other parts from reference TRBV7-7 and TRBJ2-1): GAGVSQSPRYKVTKRGQDVTLRCDPISSHATLYWYQQALGQGPEFLTYFNYEAQPDKSGLPSDRFSAERPEGSISTLTIQRTEQRDSAMYRCASSLEGTGNEQFFGPGTRLTVL.

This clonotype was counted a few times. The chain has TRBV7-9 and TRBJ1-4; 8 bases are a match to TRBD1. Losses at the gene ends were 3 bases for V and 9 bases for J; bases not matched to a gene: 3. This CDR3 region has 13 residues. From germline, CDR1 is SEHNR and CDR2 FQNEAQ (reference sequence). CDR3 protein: CASSFPGGKKLFF. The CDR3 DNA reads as TGTGCCAGCAGCTTCCCAGGGGGCAAAAAACTGTTTTTT.

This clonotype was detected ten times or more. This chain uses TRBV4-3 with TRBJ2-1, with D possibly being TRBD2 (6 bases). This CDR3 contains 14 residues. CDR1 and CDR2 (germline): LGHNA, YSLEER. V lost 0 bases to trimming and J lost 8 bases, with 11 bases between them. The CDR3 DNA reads TGCGCCAGCAGCCAAGATGGTGGGGGGTATGAGCAGTTCTTC. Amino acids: CASSQDGGGYEQFF.

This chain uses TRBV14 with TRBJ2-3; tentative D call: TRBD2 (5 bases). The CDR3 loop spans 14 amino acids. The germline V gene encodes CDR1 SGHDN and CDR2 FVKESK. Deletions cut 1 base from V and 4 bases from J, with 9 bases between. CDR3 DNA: TGTGCCAGCAGCCAAGCCCGGGGTGCAGATACGCAGTATTTT. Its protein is CASSQARGADTQYF.

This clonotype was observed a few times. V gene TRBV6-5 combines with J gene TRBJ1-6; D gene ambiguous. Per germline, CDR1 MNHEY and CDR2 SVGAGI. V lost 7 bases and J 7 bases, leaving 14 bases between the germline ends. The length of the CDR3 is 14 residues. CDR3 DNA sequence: TGTGCCAGCAACTCAAAGGGCGGGAATTCACCCCTCCACTTT. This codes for CASNSKGGNSPLHF.